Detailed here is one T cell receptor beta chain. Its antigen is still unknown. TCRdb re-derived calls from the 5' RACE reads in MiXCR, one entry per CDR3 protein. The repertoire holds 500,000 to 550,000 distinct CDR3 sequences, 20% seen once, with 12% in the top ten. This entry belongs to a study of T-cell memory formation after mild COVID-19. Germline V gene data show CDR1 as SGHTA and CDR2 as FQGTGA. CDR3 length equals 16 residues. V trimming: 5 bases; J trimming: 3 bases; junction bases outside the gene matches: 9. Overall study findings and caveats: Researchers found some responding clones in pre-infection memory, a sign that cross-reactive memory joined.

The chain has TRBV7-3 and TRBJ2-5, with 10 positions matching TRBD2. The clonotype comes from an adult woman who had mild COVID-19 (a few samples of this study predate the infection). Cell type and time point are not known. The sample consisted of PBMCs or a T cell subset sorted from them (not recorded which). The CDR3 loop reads CASSLGVLAGKETQYF. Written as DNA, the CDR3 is TGTGCCAGCAGCCTCGGGGTACTAGCGGGAAAAGAGACCCAGTACTTC.